This TCR beta chain was sequenced during a study of cytomegalovirus exposure and HLA in healthy donors. Study findings and constraints: It was 150 to 200 TCR beta chains that were listed as cytomegalovirus-associated.

Assay used: immunoSEQ multiplex PCR; TCRdb lists only in-frame clones, some missing. The data hold some 150,000 clones, with around 88% observed a single time. Of note for this clone: Its antigen is not known.

The CDR3 loop spans 15 amino acids. Germline CDR1 and CDR2: SGHDT and YYEEEE. Between the trimmed V and J ends, which lost 5 bases and 4 bases, there was a span of 18 bases. Sequencing was performed on PBMCs. The V call is TRBV5-6, the J call TRBJ1-2; D might be TRBD1 (5 bases). The TCR comes from a man aged 18 to 29 in good health and CMV-seropositive. The CDR3 protein is CASRLGGTGTYGYTF. CDR3 sequence (DNA): TGTGCCAGCAGGCTGGGAGGAACTGGGACCTATGGCTACACCTTC.